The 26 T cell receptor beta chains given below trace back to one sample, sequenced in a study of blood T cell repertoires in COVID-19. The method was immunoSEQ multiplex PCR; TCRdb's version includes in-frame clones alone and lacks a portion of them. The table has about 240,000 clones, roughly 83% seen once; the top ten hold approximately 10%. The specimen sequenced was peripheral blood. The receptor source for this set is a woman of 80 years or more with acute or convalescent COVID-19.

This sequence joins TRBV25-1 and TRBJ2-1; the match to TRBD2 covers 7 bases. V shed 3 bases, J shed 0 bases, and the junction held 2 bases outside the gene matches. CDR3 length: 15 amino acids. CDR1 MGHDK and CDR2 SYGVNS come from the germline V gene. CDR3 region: CASSDGGGSYNEQFF. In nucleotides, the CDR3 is TGTGCCAGCAGTGATGGGGGGGGCTCCTACAATGAGCAGTTCTTC.

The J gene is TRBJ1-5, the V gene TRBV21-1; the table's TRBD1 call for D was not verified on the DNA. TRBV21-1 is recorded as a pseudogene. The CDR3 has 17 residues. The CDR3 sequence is CASEIIVGQVSNQPQHF. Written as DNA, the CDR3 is TGTGCCAGCGAAATCATTGTGGGACAGGTTAGCAATCAGCCCCAGCATTTT.

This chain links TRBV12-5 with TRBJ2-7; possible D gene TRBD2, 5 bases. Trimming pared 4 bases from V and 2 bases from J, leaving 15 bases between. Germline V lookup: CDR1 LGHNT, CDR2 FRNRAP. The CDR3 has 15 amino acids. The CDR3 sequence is CASGSRVGRPYEQYF. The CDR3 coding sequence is TGTGCTAGTGGTTCGCGCGTTGGGAGACCCTACGAGCAGTACTTC.

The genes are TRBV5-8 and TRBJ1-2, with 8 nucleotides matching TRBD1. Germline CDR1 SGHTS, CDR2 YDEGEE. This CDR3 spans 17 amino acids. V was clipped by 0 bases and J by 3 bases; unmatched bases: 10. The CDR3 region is CASSLVGQGPKHYGYTF. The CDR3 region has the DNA TGTGCCAGCAGCTTGGTCGGACAGGGACCTAAACACTATGGCTACACCTTC.

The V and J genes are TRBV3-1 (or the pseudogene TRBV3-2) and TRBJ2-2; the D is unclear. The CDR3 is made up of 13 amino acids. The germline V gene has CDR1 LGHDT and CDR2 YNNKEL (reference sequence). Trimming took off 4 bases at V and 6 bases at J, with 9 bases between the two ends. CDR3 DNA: TGTGCCAGCAGCCTCTGGTCGGCCGGGGAGCTGTTTTTT. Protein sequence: CASSLWSAGELFF.

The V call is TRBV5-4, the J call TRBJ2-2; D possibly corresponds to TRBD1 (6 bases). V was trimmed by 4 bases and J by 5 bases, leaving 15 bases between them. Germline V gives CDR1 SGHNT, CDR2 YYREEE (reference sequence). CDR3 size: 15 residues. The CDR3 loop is CASSLPTGGTGELFF. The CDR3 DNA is TGTGCCAGCAGCCTCCCGACAGGCGGGACCGGGGAGCTGTTTTTT.

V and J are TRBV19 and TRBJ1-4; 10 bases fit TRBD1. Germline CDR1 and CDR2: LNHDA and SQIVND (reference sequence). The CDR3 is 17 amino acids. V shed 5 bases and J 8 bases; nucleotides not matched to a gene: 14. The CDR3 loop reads CASSPTRGTGDREKLFF. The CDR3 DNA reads TGTGCCAGTAGTCCAACTCGGGGGACAGGGGATAGGGAAAAACTGTTTTTT.

CDR3 in DNA: TGTGCCAGCAGCCCGACAGGGAATCAGCCCCAGCATTTT. Translation gives CASSPTGNQPQHF. The rearrangement links TRBV7-9 to TRBJ1-5; 7 bases line up with TRBD1. This CDR3 is 13 amino acids long. Germline-derived CDR1 and CDR2 are SEHNR and FQNEAQ (reference sequence). J gave up 4 bases and V 5 bases, and 2 bases lay outside the gene matches.

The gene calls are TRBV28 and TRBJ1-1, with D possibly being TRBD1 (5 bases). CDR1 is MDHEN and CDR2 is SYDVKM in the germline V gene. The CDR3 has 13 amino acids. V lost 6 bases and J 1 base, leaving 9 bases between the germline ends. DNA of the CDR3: TGTGCCAGCAGGCGGCAGGGGAACACTGAAGCTTTCTTT. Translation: CASRRQGNTEAFF.

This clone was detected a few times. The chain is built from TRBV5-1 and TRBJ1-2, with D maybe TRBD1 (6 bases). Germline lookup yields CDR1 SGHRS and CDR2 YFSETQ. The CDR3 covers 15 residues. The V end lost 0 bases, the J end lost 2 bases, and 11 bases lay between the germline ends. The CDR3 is CASSLADRSNYGYTF. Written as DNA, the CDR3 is TGCGCCAGCAGCTTGGCGGACAGATCAAACTATGGCTACACCTTC. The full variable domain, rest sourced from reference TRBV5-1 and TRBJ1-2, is KAGVTQTPRYLIKTRGQQVTLSCSPISGHRSVSWYQQTPGQGLQFLFEYFSETQRNKGNFPGRFSGRQFSNSRSEMNVSTLELGDSALYLCASSLADRSNYGYTFGSGTRLTVV.

CDR3 nucleotides: TGTGCCAGTAGTATAGATGTTTCAGGGCGTCTTCAGTACTTC. Encoded protein: CASSIDVSGRLQYF. The V call is TRBV19, the J call TRBJ2-4; perhaps TRBD1 as D (5 bases). Trimming stripped 0 bases from V and 11 bases from J, with 14 bases between. This CDR3 is 14 amino acids long. Germline V gene sequence: CDR1 LNHDA, CDR2 SQIVND (reference sequence).

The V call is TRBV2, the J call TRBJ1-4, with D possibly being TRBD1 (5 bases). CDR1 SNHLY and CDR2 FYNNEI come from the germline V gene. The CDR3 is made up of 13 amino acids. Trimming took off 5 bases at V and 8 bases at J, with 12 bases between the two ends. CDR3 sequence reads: CASSMNGAEKLFF. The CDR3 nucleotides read TGTGCCAGCAGTATGAATGGGGCGGAAAAACTGTTTTTT.

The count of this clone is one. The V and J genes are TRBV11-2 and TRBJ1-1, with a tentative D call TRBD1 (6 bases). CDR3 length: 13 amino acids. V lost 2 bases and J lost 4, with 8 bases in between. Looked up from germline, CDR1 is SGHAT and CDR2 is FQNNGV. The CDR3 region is CASSLTGTTEAFF. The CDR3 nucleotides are TGTGCCAGCAGCTTAACAGGGACCACTGAAGCTTTCTTT. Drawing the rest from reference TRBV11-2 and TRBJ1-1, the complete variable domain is EAGVAQSPRYKIIEKRQSVAFWCNPISGHATLYWYQQILGQGPKLLIQFQNNGVVDDSQLPKDRFSAERLKGVDSTLKIQPAKLEDSAVYLCASSLTGTTEAFFGQGTRLTVV.

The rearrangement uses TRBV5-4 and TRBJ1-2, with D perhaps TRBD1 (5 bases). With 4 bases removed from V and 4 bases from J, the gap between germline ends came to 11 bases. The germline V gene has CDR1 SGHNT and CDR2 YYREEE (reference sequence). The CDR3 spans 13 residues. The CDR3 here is CASSVGHLYGYTF. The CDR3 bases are TGTGCCAGCAGCGTAGGACACCTCTATGGCTACACCTTC.

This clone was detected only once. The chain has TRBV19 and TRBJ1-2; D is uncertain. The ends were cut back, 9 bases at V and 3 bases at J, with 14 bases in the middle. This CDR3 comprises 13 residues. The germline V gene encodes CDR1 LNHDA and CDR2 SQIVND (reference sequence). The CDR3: CASRESSYYGYTF. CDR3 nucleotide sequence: TGTGCCAGCCGGGAATCGAGTTACTATGGCTACACCTTC. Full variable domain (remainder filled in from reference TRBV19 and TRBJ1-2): DGGITQSPKYLFRKEGQNVTLSCEQNLNHDAMYWYRQDPGQGLRLIYYSQIVNDFQKGDIAEGYSVSREKKESFPLTVTSAQKNPTAFYLCASRESSYYGYTFGSGTRLTVV.

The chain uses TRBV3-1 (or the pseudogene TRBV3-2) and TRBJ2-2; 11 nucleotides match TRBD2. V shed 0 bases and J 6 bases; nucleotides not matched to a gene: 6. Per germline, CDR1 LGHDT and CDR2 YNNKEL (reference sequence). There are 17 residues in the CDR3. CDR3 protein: CASSQDGLAGGPGELFF. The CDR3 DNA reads TGTGCCAGCAGCCAAGATGGGCTAGCGGGGGGTCCCGGGGAGCTGTTTTTT.

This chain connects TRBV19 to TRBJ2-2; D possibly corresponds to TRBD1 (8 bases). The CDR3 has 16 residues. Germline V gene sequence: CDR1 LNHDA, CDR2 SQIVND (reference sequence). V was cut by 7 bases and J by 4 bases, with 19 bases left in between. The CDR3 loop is CASTGRTGPITGELFF. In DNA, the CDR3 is TGTGCCAGTACCGGGAGGACAGGGCCGATCACCGGGGAGCTGTTTTTT.

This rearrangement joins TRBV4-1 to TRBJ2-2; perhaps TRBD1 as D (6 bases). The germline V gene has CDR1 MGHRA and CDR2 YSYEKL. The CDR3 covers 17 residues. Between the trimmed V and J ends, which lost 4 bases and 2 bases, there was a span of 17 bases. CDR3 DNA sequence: TGCGCCAGCAGCCCCATACCCGGGACACGTAACACCGGGGAGCTGTTTTTT. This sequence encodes CASSPIPGTRNTGELFF.

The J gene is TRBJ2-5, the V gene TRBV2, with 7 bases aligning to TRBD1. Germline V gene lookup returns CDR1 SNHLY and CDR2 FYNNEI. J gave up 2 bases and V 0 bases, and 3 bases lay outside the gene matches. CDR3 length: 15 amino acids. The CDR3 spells CASSEAQQGQETQYF. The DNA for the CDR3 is TGTGCCAGCAGTGAAGCCCAACAGGGGCAAGAGACCCAGTACTTC.

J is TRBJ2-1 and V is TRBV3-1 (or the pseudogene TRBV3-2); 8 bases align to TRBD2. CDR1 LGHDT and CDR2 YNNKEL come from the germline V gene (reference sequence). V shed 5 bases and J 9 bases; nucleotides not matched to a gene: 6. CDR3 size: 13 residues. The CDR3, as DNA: TGTGCCAGCAGCTATCGGACTAGCACTGAGCAGTTCTTC. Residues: CASSYRTSTEQFF.

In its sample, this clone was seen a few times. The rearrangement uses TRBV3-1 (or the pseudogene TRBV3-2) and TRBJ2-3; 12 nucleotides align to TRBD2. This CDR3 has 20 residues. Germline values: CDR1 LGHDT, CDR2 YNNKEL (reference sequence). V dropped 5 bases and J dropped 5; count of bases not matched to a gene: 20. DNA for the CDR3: TGTGCCAGCAGCGCAAGGCCCGGGACTAGCGGGTTAATACGGGAAGATACGCAGTATTTT. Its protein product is CASSARPGTSGLIREDTQYF.

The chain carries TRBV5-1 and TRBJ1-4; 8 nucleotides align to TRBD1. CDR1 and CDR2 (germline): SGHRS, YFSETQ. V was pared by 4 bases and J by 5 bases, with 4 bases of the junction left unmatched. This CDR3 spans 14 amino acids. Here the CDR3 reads CASSPAGGNEKLFF. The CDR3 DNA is TGCGCCAGCAGCCCCGCAGGGGGCAATGAAAAACTGTTTTTT.

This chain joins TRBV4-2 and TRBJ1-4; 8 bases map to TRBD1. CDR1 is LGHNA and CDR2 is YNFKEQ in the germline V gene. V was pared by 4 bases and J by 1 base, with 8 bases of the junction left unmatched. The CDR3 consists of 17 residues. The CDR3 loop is CASSRAGQGRTNEKLFF. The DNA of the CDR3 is TGTGCCAGCAGCCGCGCAGGACAGGGAAGAACTAATGAAAAACTGTTTTTT.

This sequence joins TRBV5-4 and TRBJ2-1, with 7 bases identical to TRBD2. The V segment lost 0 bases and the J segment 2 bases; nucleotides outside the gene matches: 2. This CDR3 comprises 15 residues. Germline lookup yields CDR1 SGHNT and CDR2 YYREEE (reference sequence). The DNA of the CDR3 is TGTGCCAGCAGCTTGGAGCTAGCGGCCTACAATGAGCAGTTCTTC. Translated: CASSLELAAYNEQFF.

The CDR3 protein is CASSQDISSPYEQYF. CDR3 sequence (DNA): TGTGCCAGCAGCCAAGATATATCCAGTCCCTACGAGCAGTACTTC. The chain uses TRBV3-1 (or the pseudogene TRBV3-2) and TRBJ2-7, with D hard to call. This CDR3 spans 15 amino acids. CDR1 LGHDT and CDR2 YNNKEL come from the germline V gene (reference sequence). Trimming removed 0 bases at V and 2 bases at J, with 11 bases between.

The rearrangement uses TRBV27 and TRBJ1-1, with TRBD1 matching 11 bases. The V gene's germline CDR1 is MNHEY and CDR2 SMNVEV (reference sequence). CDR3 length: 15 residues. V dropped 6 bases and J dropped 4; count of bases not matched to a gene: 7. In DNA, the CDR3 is TGTGCCAGCAGCCTGGACAGGGGGCCCGGCACTGAAGCTTTCTTT. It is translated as CASSLDRGPGTEAFF.